This T cell receptor (beta chain) was retrieved from a study of T cell repertoires in cytomegalovirus infection. Across the study: CMV infection together with matching HLA type was indicated by public TCR beta signatures. Broader study findings: CMV-specific HLA-C-restricted TCR beta clonotypes dominated the ex vivo response. CMV carriers having the relevant HLA were flagged by cumulative public TCR beta family frequency.

On this clonotype itself: Its antigen remains unknown.

TCRdb reprocessed the reads via MiXCR and lists one record per CDR3 protein. The sample lists about 770,000 distinct CDR3 sequences; roughly 29% were seen once. V lost 0 bases and J lost 2, with 8 bases in between. Germline CDR1 SGHRS, CDR2 YFSETQ. CDR3 length: 14 residues. Specimen: cultured CD8+ T cells from PBMCs, collected from culture after CMV antigen stimulation. The chain uses TRBV5-1 and TRBJ1-2; D ambiguous. The TCR comes from a human donor in good health (CMV status not recorded). Some clones in this sample may be carry-over from other donors' samples. CDR3 amino acids: CASSLAGTNYGYTF. CDR3 bases: TGCGCCAGCAGCTTGGCCGGCACCAACTATGGCTACACCTTC.